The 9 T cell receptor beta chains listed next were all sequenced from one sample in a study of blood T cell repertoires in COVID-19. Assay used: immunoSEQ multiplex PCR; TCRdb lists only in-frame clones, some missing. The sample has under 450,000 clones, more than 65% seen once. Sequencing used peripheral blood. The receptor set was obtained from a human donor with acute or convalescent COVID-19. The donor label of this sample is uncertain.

In DNA, the CDR3 is TGCGCCAGCAGCCTACACCCGGGACAGGGGGCTGAAGCTTTCTTT. Encoded protein: CASSLHPGQGAEAFF. The chain recombines TRBV5-1 with TRBJ1-1; TRBD1 aligns across 11 bases. Per the germline V gene, CDR1 is SGHRS and CDR2 is YFSETQ. The CDR3 extends over 15 amino acids. J gave up 6 bases and V 4 bases, and 8 bases lay outside the gene matches. Drawing the rest from reference TRBV5-1 and TRBJ1-1, the complete variable domain is KAGVTQTPRYLIKTRGQQVTLSCSPISGHRSVSWYQQTPGQGLQFLFEYFSETQRNKGNFPGRFSGRQFSNSRSEMNVSTLELGDSALYLCASSLHPGQGAEAFFGQGTRLTVV.

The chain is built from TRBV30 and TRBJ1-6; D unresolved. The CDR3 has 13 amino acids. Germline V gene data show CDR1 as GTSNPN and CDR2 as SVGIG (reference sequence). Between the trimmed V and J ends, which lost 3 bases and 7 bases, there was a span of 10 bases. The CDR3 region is CAWREFMNSPLHF. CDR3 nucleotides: TGTGCCTGGAGGGAGTTTATGAATTCACCCCTCCACTTT.

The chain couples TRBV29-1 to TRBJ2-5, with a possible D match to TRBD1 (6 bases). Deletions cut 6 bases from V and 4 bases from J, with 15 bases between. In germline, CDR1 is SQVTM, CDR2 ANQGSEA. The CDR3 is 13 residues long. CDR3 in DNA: TGCAGCGTGAACGAACAGGGAACAGAGACCCAGTACTTC. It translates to CSVNEQGTETQYF.

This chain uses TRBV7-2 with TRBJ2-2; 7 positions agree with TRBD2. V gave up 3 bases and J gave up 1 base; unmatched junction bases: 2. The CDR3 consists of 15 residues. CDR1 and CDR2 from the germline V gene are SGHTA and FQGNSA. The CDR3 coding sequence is TGTGCCAGCAGCTTGTCTAGCGGGAACACCGGGGAGCTGTTTTTT. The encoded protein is CASSLSSGNTGELFF.

CDR3 in DNA: TGTGCCAGCGGAGGGACCAAAGGTTATGGCTACACCTTC. This translates into CASGGTKGYGYTF. The rearrangement links TRBV28 to TRBJ1-2; perhaps TRBD1 as D (5 bases). This CDR3 has 13 residues. Germline V gene lookup returns CDR1 MDHEN and CDR2 SYDVKM. Trimming cost V 8 bases and J 5 bases, with 15 bases left between them.

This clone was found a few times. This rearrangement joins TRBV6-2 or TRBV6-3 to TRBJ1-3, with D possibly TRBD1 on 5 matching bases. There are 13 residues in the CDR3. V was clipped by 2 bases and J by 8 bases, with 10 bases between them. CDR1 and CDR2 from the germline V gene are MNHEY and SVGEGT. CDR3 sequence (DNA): TGTGCCAGCAGTTACGGGGCCATCCACACCATATATTTT. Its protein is CASSYGAIHTIYF.

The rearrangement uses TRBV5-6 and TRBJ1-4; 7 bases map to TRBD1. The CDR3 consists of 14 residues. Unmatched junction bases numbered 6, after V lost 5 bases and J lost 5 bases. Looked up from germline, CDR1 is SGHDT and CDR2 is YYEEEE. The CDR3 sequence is CASRNRQGNEKLFF. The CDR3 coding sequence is TGTGCCAGCAGAAACCGACAGGGCAATGAAAAACTGTTTTTT.

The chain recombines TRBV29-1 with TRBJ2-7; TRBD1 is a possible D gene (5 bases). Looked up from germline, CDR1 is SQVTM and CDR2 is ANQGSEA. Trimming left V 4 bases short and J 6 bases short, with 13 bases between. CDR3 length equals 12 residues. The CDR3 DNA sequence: TGCAGCGTTGTTCAGGGCCCAAGCGAGCAGTACTTC. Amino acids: CSVVQGPSEQYF.

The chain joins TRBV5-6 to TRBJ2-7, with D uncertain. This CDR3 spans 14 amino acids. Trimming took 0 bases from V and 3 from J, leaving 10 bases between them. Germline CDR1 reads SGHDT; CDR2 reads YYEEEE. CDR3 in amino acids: CASSLDERNYEQYF. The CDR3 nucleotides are TGTGCCAGCAGCTTGGATGAGAGAAACTACGAGCAGTACTTC.